A few counts support the clone carrying this T cell receptor beta chain. The sample is drawn from a study of T-cell reconstitution after alpha-beta-depleted transplantation in children. Construction of the TCRbeta library involved unique molecular identifiers. TCRdb re-called the PCR reads through MiXCR, storing one row per CDR3 protein. This sample has about 610,000 distinct CDR3 sequences, with roughly 10% found just once. The source material was PBMCs from the stem cell graft donor, sampled from the stem cell graft. This TCR was sampled from a human donor who donated a stem cell graft to a child with acute myeloid leukemia.

In DNA form, the CDR3 reads TGTGCCAGCAGCGTAAGGCCAGGACTCGAGGAGACCCAGTACTTC. Its translation: CASSVRPGLEETQYF. The rearrangement joins TRBV9 to TRBJ2-5; possibly TRBD2 for D (5 bases). This CDR3 spans 15 amino acids. The V gene's germline CDR1 is SGDLS and CDR2 YYNGEE. V lost 1 base to trimming and J lost 5 bases, with 15 bases between them.